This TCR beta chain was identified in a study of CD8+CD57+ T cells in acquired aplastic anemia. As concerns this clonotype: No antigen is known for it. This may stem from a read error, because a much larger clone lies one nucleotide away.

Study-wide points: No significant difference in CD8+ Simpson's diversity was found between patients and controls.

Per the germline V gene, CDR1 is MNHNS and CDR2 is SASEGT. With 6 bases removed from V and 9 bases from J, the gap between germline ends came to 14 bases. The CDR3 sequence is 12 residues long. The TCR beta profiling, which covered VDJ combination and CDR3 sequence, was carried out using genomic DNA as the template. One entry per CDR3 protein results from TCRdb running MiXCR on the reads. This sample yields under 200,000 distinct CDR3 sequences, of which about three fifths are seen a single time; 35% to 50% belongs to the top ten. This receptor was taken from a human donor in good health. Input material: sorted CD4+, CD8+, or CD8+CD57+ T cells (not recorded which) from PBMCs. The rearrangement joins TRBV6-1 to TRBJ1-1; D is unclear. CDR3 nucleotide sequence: TGTGCCAGCAGCCCCCCCGAAGGTCAAGCTTTCTTT. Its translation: CASSPPEGQAFF.